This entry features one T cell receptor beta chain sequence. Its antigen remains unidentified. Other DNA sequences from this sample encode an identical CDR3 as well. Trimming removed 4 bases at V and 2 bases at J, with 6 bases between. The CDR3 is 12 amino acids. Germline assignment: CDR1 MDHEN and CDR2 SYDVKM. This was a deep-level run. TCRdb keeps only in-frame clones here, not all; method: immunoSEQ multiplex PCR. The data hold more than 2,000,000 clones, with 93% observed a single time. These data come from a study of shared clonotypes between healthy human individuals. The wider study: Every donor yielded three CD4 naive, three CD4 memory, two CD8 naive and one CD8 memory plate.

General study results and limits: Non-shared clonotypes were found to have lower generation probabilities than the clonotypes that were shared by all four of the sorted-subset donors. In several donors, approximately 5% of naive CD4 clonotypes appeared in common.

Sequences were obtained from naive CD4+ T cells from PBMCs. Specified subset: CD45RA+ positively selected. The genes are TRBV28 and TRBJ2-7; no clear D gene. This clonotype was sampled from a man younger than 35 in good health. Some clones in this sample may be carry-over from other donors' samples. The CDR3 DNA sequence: TGTGCCAGCAGTTCCGGAACCTACGAGCAGTACTTC. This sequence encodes CASSSGTYEQYF.